This TCR beta chain was identified during a study of blood T cell repertoires in COVID-19. Study-level background: The samples span acute and convalescent COVID-19 from the United States, Italy and Spain. T cells, B-cell-depleted T cells, or PBMCs provided the cDNA or gDNA that served as material.

The V end lost 4 bases, the J end lost 5 bases, and 17 bases lay between the germline ends. The CDR3 extends over 15 amino acids. CDR1 MNHNY and CDR2 SVGAGI come from the germline V gene (reference sequence). Authors' processing steps: Counts of nucleated cells, estimated from reference gene primer amplification, were obtained. The method was immunoSEQ multiplex PCR; TCRdb's version includes in-frame clones alone and lacks a portion of them. D and trimming were read from the DNA, whereas the V and J calls and clone size are those reported in that table. The data hold about 160,000 clones, with 79% observed a single time.

The specimen sequenced was peripheral blood. This clonotype was sampled from a woman aged 60-75 years with COVID-19, enrolled during active disease. The chain joins TRBV6-6 to TRBJ1-1; D is ambiguous. The CDR3 region is CASSSRIPRETEAFF. The CDR3 nucleotides are TGTGCCAGCAGTTCCCGGATCCCCCGGGAGACTGAAGCTTTCTTT.